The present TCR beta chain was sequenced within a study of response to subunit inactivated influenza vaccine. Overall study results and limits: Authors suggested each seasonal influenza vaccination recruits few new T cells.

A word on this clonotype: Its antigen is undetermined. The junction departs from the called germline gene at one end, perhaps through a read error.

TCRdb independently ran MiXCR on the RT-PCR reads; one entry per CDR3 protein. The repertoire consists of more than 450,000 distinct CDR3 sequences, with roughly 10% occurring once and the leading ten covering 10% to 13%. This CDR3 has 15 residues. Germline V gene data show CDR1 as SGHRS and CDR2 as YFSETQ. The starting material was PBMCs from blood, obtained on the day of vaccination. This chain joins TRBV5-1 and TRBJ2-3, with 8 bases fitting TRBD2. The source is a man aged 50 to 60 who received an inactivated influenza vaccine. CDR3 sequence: CASSGQRGTTYTQYF. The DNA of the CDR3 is TGCGCCAGCAGCGGACAGCGGGGGACCACATATACGCAGTATTTT.